The 14 T cell receptor beta chains presented below share a single source sample, sequenced in a study of blood T cell repertoires in COVID-19. Here immunoSEQ multiplex PCR was the method, and the copy in TCRdb shows in-frame clones only, minus some. The repertoire has some 150,000 clones, under 85% of them found once; the top ten carry roughly 6.5%. The sequenced sample consisted of peripheral blood. These receptors were taken from a human donor in a cohort sampled during active COVID-19.

This clone has more than one count but fewer than ten. The rearrangement links TRBV5-6 to TRBJ1-1, with D possibly matching TRBD1 (6 bases). Germline CDR1 reads SGHDT; CDR2 reads YYEEEE. The CDR3 runs 17 residues. V dropped 3 bases and J dropped 4 bases, with 22 bases sitting between them. The CDR3 loop reads CASSSGPPGALGTEAFF. The DNA for the CDR3 is TGTGCCAGCAGCTCAGGCCCTCCAGGGGCGCTGGGCACTGAAGCTTTCTTT.

V usage is TRBV27 and J usage is TRBJ2-3, with D perhaps TRBD2 (6 bases). The CDR3 totals 19 residues. The germline CDR1 and CDR2 sequences are MNHEY and SMNVEV (reference sequence). Trimming shortened V by 2 bases and J by 0 bases, and 21 bases separated the two germline ends. CDR3 sequence: CASSLNGRGLLTSTDTQYF. DNA of the CDR3: TGTGCCAGCAGTTTAAATGGCCGCGGACTACTCACTAGCACAGATACGCAGTATTTT.

In this sample, this clone turned up a few times. The chain is built from TRBV6-5 and TRBJ2-3; 7 nucleotides align to TRBD1. Unmatched junction bases numbered 6, after V lost 0 bases and J lost 6 bases. Germline lookup yields CDR1 MNHEY and CDR2 SVGAGI. The length of the CDR3 is 15 residues. The CDR3 here is CASSYSQGVVDTQYF. The CDR3 bases are TGTGCCAGCAGTTACTCGCAGGGGGTGGTTGATACGCAGTATTTT.

This chain connects TRBV27 to TRBJ2-1, with 10 bases that match TRBD2. From germline, CDR1 is MNHEY and CDR2 SMNVEV (reference sequence). This CDR3 is 17 amino acids long. The V segment lost 2 bases and the J segment 4 bases; nucleotides outside the gene matches: 8. The CDR3 loop reads CASSLERLAGVYNEQFF. The CDR3 nucleotides read TGTGCCAGCAGTTTAGAGCGGCTAGCGGGGGTATACAATGAGCAGTTCTTC.

The rearrangement uses TRBV21-1 and TRBJ2-3; the table assigns TRBD1, which was not confirmed against the DNA. TRBV21-1 is described as a pseudogene. The CDR3 runs to 17 residues. The CDR3 DNA reads TGTGCCAGCAGCAAAGCGCTGGTTAAGGGGAGCACAGATACGCAGTATTTT. Translation gives CASSKALVKGSTDTQYF.

This clone was seen only once. The rearrangement links TRBV2 to TRBJ2-2; 12 bases match TRBD1. This CDR3 has 16 residues. V trimming: 6 bases; J trimming: 6 bases; junction bases outside the gene matches: 8. The germline V gene encodes CDR1 SNHLY and CDR2 FYNNEI. The CDR3 is CASSLAGTGGSGELFF. CDR3 sequence (DNA): TGTGCCAGCAGCCTGGCCGGGACAGGGGGCTCCGGGGAGCTGTTTTTT.

The rearrangement uses TRBV19 and TRBJ1-4; 8 nucleotides align to TRBD1. The CDR3 has 13 amino acids. Germline V gives CDR1 LNHDA, CDR2 SQIVND (reference sequence). The V segment lost 3 bases and the J segment 14 bases; nucleotides outside the gene matches: 8. The CDR3: CASSIDQGARLFF. The CDR3 nucleotides read TGTGCCAGTAGTATCGATCAGGGGGCGCGGCTGTTTTTT.

This clone was counted between two and nine times. The V gene is TRBV7-2, the J gene TRBJ2-5, with TRBD2 identical over 7 bases. The CDR3 spans 14 residues. CDR1 SGHTA and CDR2 FQGNSA come from the germline V gene. With V trimmed by 10 bases and J by 2 bases, 10 bases remained unmatched. In nucleotides, the CDR3 is TGTGCCACCGCGCGATCGGGGGGTCAAGAGACCCAGTACTTC. This gives the protein CATARSGGQETQYF.

The chain employs TRBV10-3 and TRBJ2-7; 9 bases map to TRBD2. Germline V lookup: CDR1 ENHRY, CDR2 SYGVKD. J lost 3 bases, V lost 7 bases, and 19 bases had no gene match. This CDR3 has 18 residues. The CDR3 nucleotides read TGTGCCATCACCTCGCGAAAGGGAGTGCGGGGGGGCCGCTACGAGCAGTACTTC. This gives the protein CAITSRKGVRGGRYEQYF.

The chain links TRBV4-2 to TRBJ1-5; 9 bases match TRBD1. The CDR3 is made up of 16 amino acids. V shed 3 bases and J 3 bases; nucleotides not matched to a gene: 6. Germline CDR1 and CDR2: LGHNA and YNFKEQ. The CDR3 loop reads CASSQDDRGFNQPQHF. The CDR3 coding sequence is TGTGCCAGCAGCCAGGACGACAGGGGGTTCAATCAGCCCCAGCATTTT.

This clone was picked up one time. The chain is built from TRBV7-2 and TRBJ1-1; perhaps TRBD1 as D (6 bases). The CDR3 length is 14 residues. V gave up 1 base and J gave up 11 bases, with 17 bases separating them. CDR1 SGHTA and CDR2 FQGNSA come from the germline V gene. As DNA, the CDR3 is TGTGCCAGCAGCTTAGGGACTCAGGGGTGGGGTGCTTTCTTT. It specifies CASSLGTQGWGAFF.

The J gene is TRBJ1-2, the V gene TRBV24-1, with a possible D match to TRBD1 (6 bases). V dropped 5 bases and J dropped 3 bases, with 24 bases sitting between them. The CDR3 runs 18 residues. Germline V gene data show CDR1 as KGHDR and CDR2 as SFDVKD. The CDR3 loop is CATSVGRTEQFIHYGYTF. The DNA for the CDR3 is TGTGCCACCAGTGTCGGTCGGACAGAACAGTTCATACACTATGGCTACACCTTC.

J is TRBJ1-2 and V is TRBV6-5; 7 bases fit TRBD1. The CDR3 extends over 13 amino acids. V was clipped by 4 bases and J by 8 bases; unmatched bases: 7. Germline lookup yields CDR1 MNHEY and CDR2 SVGAGI. The CDR3 here is CASSSTGALGYTF. DNA for the CDR3: TGTGCCAGCAGTTCCACAGGGGCCCTCGGCTACACCTTC.

CDR3 DNA: TGTGCCAGCAGCTTAGGGGACAGTAGCAATCAGCCCCAGCATTTT. It translates to CASSLGDSSNQPQHF. The chain carries TRBV7-9 and TRBJ1-5; 7 positions agree with TRBD1. The germline V gene has CDR1 SEHNR and CDR2 FQNEAQ (reference sequence). With 1 base clipped from V and 0 bases from J, the junction kept 0 bases outside the gene matches. The CDR3 loop spans 15 amino acids. The variable domain in full, with the rest retrieved from reference TRBV7-9 and TRBJ1-5, is DTGVSQNPRHKITKRGQNVTFRCDPISEHNRLYWYRQTLGQGPEFLTYFQNEAQLEKSRLLSDRFSAERPKGSFSTLEIQRTEQGDSAMYLCASSLGDSSNQPQHFGDGTRLSIL.